These T cell receptor beta chains were read from a single sample in a study of blood T cell repertoires in COVID-19. The protocol was immunoSEQ multiplex PCR, while the TCRdb copy is restricted to in-frame clones and leaves out a portion. The sample lists about 46,000 clones; 87% were seen once. The sequenced sample consisted of peripheral blood. These receptor sequences come from a human donor in a cohort sampled during active COVID-19. Each CDR3 is given with its conserved first and last residue. A D gene is named only where the DNA matches it firmly. The size of a clone is reported for some rows only, either as once, few or many, or as a class for expanded clones.

size	V	J	D	CDR3	DNA
NA	TRBV10-3	TRBJ1-2	NA	CAITWTERDGYTF	TGTGCCATCACCTGGACAGAACGGGATGGCTACACCTTC
NA	TRBV28	TRBJ2-7	NA	CASSLSRLEQYF	TGTGCCAGCAGTTTATCCCGACTCGAGCAGTACTTC
NA	TRBV5-6	TRBJ2-7	TRBD1	CASSPGTGSYEQYF	TGTGCCAGCAGTCCCGGGACAGGGTCCTACGAGCAGTACTTC
NA	TRBV11-2	TRBJ1-2	NA	CASSQGTSVYGYTF	TGTGCCAGCAGCCAAGGGACATCCGTCTATGGCTACACCTTC
once	TRBV5-1	TRBJ1-1	TRBD1	CASSWGTGTEAFF	TGCGCCAGCAGCTGGGGGACAGGGACTGAAGCTTTCTTT
NA	TRBV6-1	TRBJ2-7	NA	CASSEGQGILSGYEQYF	TGTGCCAGCAGTGAAGGGCAGGGAATTCTTAGTGGATACGAGCAGTACTTC
NA	TRBV7-2	TRBJ2-2	NA	CASSPGTSAGELFF	TGTGCCAGCAGCCCCGGGACATCTGCCGGGGAGCTGTTTTTT
NA	TRBV5-4	TRBJ1-2	TRBD1	CASSRDGQGSGYTF	TGTGCCAGCAGCAGGGACGGACAGGGGAGCGGCTACACCTTC
NA	TRBV5-5	TRBJ2-3	NA	CASSLISGFSTDTQYF	TGTGCCAGCAGCTTGATAAGCGGGTTTAGCACAGATACGCAGTATTTT
NA	TRBV2	TRBJ1-5	NA	CAGGSENQPQHF	TGTGCCGGGGGGAGTGAAAATCAGCCCCAGCATTTT
NA	TRBV9	TRBJ2-1	NA	CASSAEGGPRYNEQFF	TGTGCCAGCAGCGCCGAGGGGGGGCCGCGCTACAATGAGCAGTTCTTC
NA	TRBV5-6	TRBJ2-2	TRBD1	CASSPGTGGFANTGELFF	TGTGCCAGCAGCCCCGGGACAGGGGGGTTCGCGAACACCGGGGAGCTGTTTTTT
once	TRBV3-1/TRBV3-2	TRBJ2-5	TRBD2	CASSQPRLAAGQETQYF	TGTGCCAGCAGCCAACCACGACTAGCGGCAGGCCAAGAGACCCAGTACTTC
NA	TRBV28	TRBJ1-2	TRBD1	CASRGTGQGNYGYTF	TGTGCCAGCAGGGGAACCGGACAGGGGAACTATGGCTACACCTTC
NA	TRBV7-9	TRBJ1-6	TRBD1	CASSAGQGASYNSPLHF	TGTGCCAGCAGCGCGGGACAGGGGGCCTCCTATAATTCACCCCTCCACTTT
NA	TRBV6-5	TRBJ1-1	NA	CASQTDLMNTEAFF	TGTGCCAGCCAAACAGATCTCATGAACACTGAAGCTTTCTTT
NA	TRBV5-1	TRBJ2-7	TRBD1	CASSLRTGEDEQYF	TGCGCCAGCAGCTTGAGGACAGGGGAGGACGAGCAGTACTTC
NA	TRBV5-1	TRBJ2-6	NA	CASSLAAGATTGANVLTF	TGCGCCAGCAGCTTGGCGGCAGGGGCTACTACTGGGGCCAACGTCCTGACTTTC
NA	TRBV5-4	TRBJ2-2	NA	CASRGFDTGELFF	TGTGCCAGCCGAGGCTTTGACACCGGGGAGCTGTTTTTT
NA	TRBV6-2/TRBV6-3	TRBJ1-2	TRBD1	CASSYDSMRDRDGYTF	TGTGCCAGCAGTTACGATTCAATGAGGGACAGGGATGGCTACACCTTC
NA	TRBV11-2	TRBJ2-1	TRBD2	CASSARTSSRTNEQFF	TGTGCCAGCAGCGCGCGGACTAGCTCACGAACCAATGAGCAGTTCTTC
NA	TRBV5-1	TRBJ2-7	TRBD2	CASRASGAYEQYF	TGCGCCAGCAGGGCTAGCGGAGCCTACGAGCAGTACTTC
once	TRBV10-3	TRBJ2-2	TRBD1	CAISPGQKNTGELFF	TGTGCCATCAGTCCGGGACAGAAGAACACCGGGGAGCTGTTTTTT
NA	TRBV5-1	TRBJ1-1	NA	CASSLDRLPNTEAFF	TGCGCCAGCAGCTTGGACAGGCTGCCTAACACTGAAGCTTTCTTT
NA	TRBV7-2	TRBJ1-5	NA	CASSRQRNQPQHF	TGTGCCAGCAGCCGACAGCGAAATCAGCCCCAGCATTTT
NA	TRBV7-2	TRBJ2-7	TRBD1	CASSLSGTGHLAYEQYF	TGTGCCAGCAGCTTGTCCGGGACAGGGCATTTGGCCTACGAGCAGTACTTC
NA	TRBV3-1/TRBV3-2	TRBJ1-2	TRBD1	CASSDGTAPHGYTF	TGTGCCAGCAGCGACGGGACAGCTCCCCATGGCTACACCTTC
NA	TRBV5-4	TRBJ2-7	NA	CASSMVGLGALSDEQYF	TGTGCCAGCAGCATGGTAGGTTTGGGGGCGCTTTCGGACGAGCAGTACTTC